A single sample is the source of the 15 T cell receptor beta chains below, sequenced in a study of T cell responses to AZD1222 COVID-19 vaccine. Clones were read by immunoSEQ multiplex PCR, and TCRdb kept only the in-frame ones, dropping some. Among roughly 65,000 clones listed, approximately 91% were seen once. The sequences come from peripheral blood, collected on day 0 of AZD1222 vaccination. These receptors were obtained from an adult in good health.

CDR3 nucleotide sequence: TGTGCCAGCAGTTTATCATTTTCGTGGGAGCCCTATGGCTACACCTTC. Translating gives CASSLSFSWEPYGYTF. The gene calls are TRBV27 and TRBJ1-2; D gene ambiguous. The CDR3 length is 16 residues. Trimming shortened V by 0 bases and J by 4 bases, and 15 bases separated the two germline ends. Germline V gene data show CDR1 as MNHEY and CDR2 as SMNVEV (reference sequence).

This chain joins TRBV18 and TRBJ2-5; D gene uncertain. V was clipped by 6 bases and J by 5 bases, with 10 bases between them. From germline, CDR1 is KGHSH and CDR2 LQKENI. The CDR3 consists of 12 residues. Here the CDR3 reads CASSSQGETQYF. The CDR3 region has the DNA TGTGCCAGCTCGAGCCAAGGGGAGACCCAGTACTTC.

The chain employs TRBV5-1 and TRBJ2-1; D call uncertain. CDR1 is SGHRS and CDR2 is YFSETQ in the germline V gene. V was pared by 2 bases and J by 3 bases, with 15 bases between. This CDR3 region has 16 residues. The CDR3 bases are TGCGCCAGCAGCTTTAATCCTGGCCTTGGCTACAATGAGCAGTTCTTC. It specifies CASSFNPGLGYNEQFF.

The rearrangement joins TRBV11-2 to TRBJ2-2, with 8 positions matching TRBD2. CDR3 length equals 15 residues. V shed 5 bases and J 1 base; nucleotides not matched to a gene: 3. Looked up from germline, CDR1 is SGHAT and CDR2 is FQNNGV. CDR3 in DNA: TGTGCCAGCAGCCATCGGGAGGGGAACACCGGGGAGCTGTTTTTT. Protein sequence: CASSHREGNTGELFF.

This chain connects TRBV6-5 to TRBJ1-1; no reliable D call. Trimming cost V 4 bases and J 8 bases, with 23 bases left between them. Per the germline V gene, CDR1 is MNHEY and CDR2 is SVGAGI. The CDR3 length is 16 residues. The CDR3 here is CASSSPRSRRVVEAFF. The CDR3 DNA reads TGTGCCAGCAGTTCACCACGGTCCAGGCGGGTCGTCGAAGCTTTCTTT.

This chain connects TRBV18 to TRBJ1-2; perhaps TRBD1 as D (6 bases). The CDR3 spans 14 residues. Germline loops: CDR1 KGHSH, CDR2 LQKENI. The germline V and J ends were trimmed by 1 base and 6 bases, with 12 bases remaining between them. CDR3 residues: CASSPRQGKDGYTF. The CDR3 DNA reads TGTGCCAGCTCACCACGGCAGGGGAAGGATGGCTACACCTTC.

The V call is TRBV10-2, the J call TRBJ1-2; 11 nucleotides align to TRBD1. Germline V gene sequence: CDR1 WSHSY, CDR2 SAAADI. V lost 1 base and J lost 5; bases outside the gene matches: 3. There are 15 residues in the CDR3. The CDR3 DNA sequence: TGCGCCAGCAGTGAGTTGGGACAGGGGGATTATGGCTACACCTTC. Translated, it gives CASSELGQGDYGYTF.

The rearrangement joins TRBV5-1 to TRBJ1-2; TRBD1 matches 8 bases. Germline CDR1 is SGHRS and CDR2 is YFSETQ. The CDR3 is 17 residues long. J lost 4 bases, V lost 3 bases, and 14 bases had no gene match. CDR3 DNA: TGCGCCAGCAGCTCAGGACAGGGTGGGAGGCCTCGCTATGGCTACACCTTC. Translating it yields CASSSGQGGRPRYGYTF.

The table lists this clone with a count of one. This sequence joins TRBV27 and TRBJ2-5, with D perhaps TRBD2 (6 bases). V was trimmed by 4 bases and J by 5 bases, leaving 17 bases between them. Per the germline V gene, CDR1 is MNHEY and CDR2 is SMNVEV (reference sequence). The CDR3 extends over 15 amino acids. The CDR3 sequence: CASSSIAAPWETQYF. CDR3 coding DNA: TGTGCCAGCAGTTCAATAGCGGCTCCGTGGGAGACCCAGTACTTC.

The V gene is TRBV11-3, the J gene TRBJ2-2; 7 positions match TRBD2. Germline-derived CDR1 and CDR2 are SGHNT and YENEEA. The CDR3 extends over 16 amino acids. Trimming cost V 5 bases and J 4 bases; bases outside gene matches: 10. The CDR3: CASSPATREGTGELFF. For the CDR3, the DNA is TGTGCCAGCAGCCCCGCCACAAGGGAGGGCACCGGGGAGCTGTTTTTT.

This rearrangement joins TRBV4-3 to TRBJ1-2, with a tentative D call TRBD1 (5 bases). There are 16 residues in the CDR3. V lost 4 bases and J lost 4, with 19 bases in between. Germline loops: CDR1 LGHNA, CDR2 YSLEER. The CDR3 nucleotides are TGCGCCAGCAGCCCGCAACTGGACAAGGCGTTCTATGGCTACACCTTC. This sequence encodes CASSPQLDKAFYGYTF.

The chain employs TRBV19 and TRBJ2-1; 11 bases align to TRBD1. Unmatched junction bases numbered 6, after V lost 7 bases and J lost 4 bases. The CDR3 loop spans 15 amino acids. Germline V lookup: CDR1 LNHDA, CDR2 SQIVND (reference sequence). The CDR3 DNA reads TGTGCCAGTACCCCCGGGACAGGGGGTTACAATGAGCAGTTCTTC. It is translated as CASTPGTGGYNEQFF.

V is TRBV6-6 and J is TRBJ2-5, with D perhaps matching TRBD1 (5 bases). Trimming took off 0 bases at V and 2 bases at J, with 7 bases between the two ends. Per germline, CDR1 MNHNY and CDR2 SVGAGI (reference sequence). This CDR3 has 14 residues. The CDR3 nucleotides read TGTGCCAGCAGTTACTCGGGGCAGCAAGAGACCCAGTACTTC. Translated: CASSYSGQQETQYF.

V is TRBV30 and J is TRBJ2-1; 15 bases match TRBD2. The germline V gene has CDR1 GTSNPN and CDR2 SVGIG (reference sequence). The CDR3 runs 13 residues. The chain's CDR3 is CAYGLAGGHEQFF. CDR3 bases: TGTGCATATGGACTAGCGGGAGGGCATGAGCAGTTCTTC.

The chain recombines TRBV19 with TRBJ1-2; D perhaps matches TRBD1 (6 bases). Deletions cut 4 bases from V and 2 bases from J, with 14 bases between. Germline lookup yields CDR1 LNHDA and CDR2 SQIVND (reference sequence). CDR3 length equals 15 residues. The CDR3 is CASSTGQPGNYGYTF. DNA of the CDR3: TGTGCCAGTAGTACCGGACAGCCAGGGAACTATGGCTACACCTTC.